The sequence of this T cell receptor beta chain was determined in a study of siplizumab effects on memory and regulatory T cells. Assays were performed on about 100,000 TCR templates per sample. The table came from immunoSEQ multiplex PCR; TCRdb's copy has only in-frame clones and leaves some out. This table holds over 85,000 clones, just under 95% found once. Study-wide findings and caveats: It was never confirmed that proliferating Tregs from siplizumab cultures were suppressive. A major contribution to the alloresponse seemed to be made by naive T cells, which seemed more diverse than memory cells. Siplizumab significantly brought down the alloreactive sequences that trace back to unstimulated CD4+ memory cells.

Concerning this clone: Its antigen remains unknown.

Sample: CD4+ T cells sorted from blood. The sequence was obtained from a human donor in good health.

The CDR3 spells CASSSSSSVEVTGELFF. The CDR3 nucleotides are TGCGCCAGCAGCTCATCTAGTTCCGTAGAGGTGACCGGGGAGCTGTTTTTT. The rearrangement uses TRBV5-1 and TRBJ2-2; D uncertain. The V end was cut by 3 bases, the J end by 5 bases, with 20 bases between. Germline lookup yields CDR1 SGHRS and CDR2 YFSETQ. CDR3 size: 17 residues.